The present TCR beta chain was sequenced within a study of blood T cell repertoires in COVID-19. Study details: The United States, Italy and Spain supplied acute and convalescent COVID-19 samples. Sample material is recorded as cDNA or gDNA derived from T cells, B-cell-depleted T cells, or PBMCs.

In the source study's methods: Amplification of reference gene primers was used by the study to estimate nucleated cell counts. Data came from immunoSEQ multiplex PCR; TCRdb stores just in-frame clones and leaves some out. The V and J calls and the clone size are those of that table, but D and trimming were determined from the DNA. The sample lists approximately 21,000 clones, 80% to 90% seen once, with about a sixth in the top ten. The CDR3 sequence is 15 residues long. V gave up 0 bases and J gave up 2 bases, with 11 bases separating them. From germline, CDR1 is LGHNA and CDR2 YSLEER. This clonotype originated in a human donor with acute or convalescent COVID-19. The donor label of this sample is uncertain. V is TRBV4-3 and J is TRBJ2-7, with D possibly TRBD1 on 5 matching bases. Sequences were obtained from peripheral blood. CDR3 in DNA: TGCGCCAGCAGCCAAGACGCAGGGTTGACCTACGAGCAGTACTTC. Translation gives CASSQDAGLTYEQYF.